This T cell receptor (beta chain) came from a study of blood T cell repertoires in COVID-19. Across the whole study: Spain, Italy and the United States supplied samples that represented acute and convalescent COVID-19.

Method: immunoSEQ multiplex PCR; TCRdb's copy keeps in-frame clones and lacks some. The sample lists about 200,000 clones; roughly 90% were seen once. The CDR3 spans 18 residues. V was clipped by 4 bases and J by 4 bases; unmatched bases: 12. The germline V gene has CDR1 SGHTA and CDR2 FQGNSA. This receptor was identified in a man aged 18 to 35 with active or convalescent COVID-19. The chain joins TRBV7-2 to TRBJ2-4; 11 bases fit TRBD2. Material for sequencing was peripheral blood. The CDR3, as DNA: TGTGCCAGCAGCTCACTAGCGGGAGACCGGGGGAGGAAAAACATTCAGTACTTC. It is translated as CASSSLAGDRGRKNIQYF.